These 2 T cell receptor beta chains were sequenced from one sample in a study of blood T cell repertoires in COVID-19. Some clones are missing from TCRdb's copy, which holds only in-frame ones; the method was immunoSEQ multiplex PCR. The sample carries 160,000 or so clones, about 90% recorded once. Material: peripheral blood. These receptors all stem from a man aged 55 to 70 with acute or convalescent COVID-19.

This clone came up a few times. The rearrangement joins TRBV11-2 to TRBJ2-2, with D hard to call. This CDR3 contains 15 residues. Germline V lookup: CDR1 SGHAT, CDR2 FQNNGV. V dropped 0 bases and J dropped 5 bases, with 10 bases sitting between them. The CDR3 loop reads CASSLEGSRTGELFF. The CDR3 nucleotides read TGTGCCAGCAGCTTAGAGGGCAGTCGAACCGGGGAGCTGTTTTTT.

The gene calls are TRBV3-1 (or the pseudogene TRBV3-2) and TRBJ2-1; TRBD2 is a possible D gene (6 bases). Germline CDR1 reads LGHDT; CDR2 reads YNNKEL (reference sequence). V was cut by 0 bases and J by 0 bases, with 15 bases left in between. This CDR3 spans 18 amino acids. DNA for the CDR3: TGTGCCAGCAGCCAAGATCTGAGGAGGGGACCCTCCTACAATGAGCAGTTCTTC. The encoded protein is CASSQDLRRGPSYNEQFF.